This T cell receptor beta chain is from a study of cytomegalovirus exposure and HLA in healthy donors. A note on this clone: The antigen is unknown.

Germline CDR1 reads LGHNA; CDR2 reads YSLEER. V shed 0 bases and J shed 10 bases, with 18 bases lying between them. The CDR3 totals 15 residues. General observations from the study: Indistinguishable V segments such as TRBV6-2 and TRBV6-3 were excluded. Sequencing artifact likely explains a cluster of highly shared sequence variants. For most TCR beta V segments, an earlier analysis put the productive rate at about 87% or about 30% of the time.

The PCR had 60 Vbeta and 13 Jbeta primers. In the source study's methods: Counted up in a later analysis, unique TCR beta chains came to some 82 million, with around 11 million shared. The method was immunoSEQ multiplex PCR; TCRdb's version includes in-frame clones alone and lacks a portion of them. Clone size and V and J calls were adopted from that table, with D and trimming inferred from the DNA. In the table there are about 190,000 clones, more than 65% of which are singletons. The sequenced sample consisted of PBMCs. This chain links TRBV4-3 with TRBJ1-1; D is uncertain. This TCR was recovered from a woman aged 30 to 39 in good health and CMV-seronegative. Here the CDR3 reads CASSQDVGSPGGAFF. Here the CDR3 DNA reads TGCGCCAGCAGCCAAGATGTTGGCTCACCTGGTGGAGCTTTCTTT.